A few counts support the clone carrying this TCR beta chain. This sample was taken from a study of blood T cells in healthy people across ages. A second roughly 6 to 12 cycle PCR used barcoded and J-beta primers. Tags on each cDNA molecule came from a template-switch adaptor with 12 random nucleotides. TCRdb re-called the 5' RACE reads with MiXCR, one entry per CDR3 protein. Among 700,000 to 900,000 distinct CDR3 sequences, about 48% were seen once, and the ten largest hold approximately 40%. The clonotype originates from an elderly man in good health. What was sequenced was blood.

CDR3 sequence reads: CSCEAGITSSYNEQFF. The CDR3 nucleotides read TGCAGTTGCGAAGCGGGGATTACCAGCTCCTACAATGAGCAGTTCTTC. The chain combines TRBV20-1 with TRBJ2-1; 7 nucleotides agree with TRBD2. The V and J ends lost 8 bases and 0 bases, in that order; junction bases with no gene match: 13. Germline lookup yields CDR1 DFQATT and CDR2 SNEGSKA (reference sequence). CDR3 length: 16 residues.